The present T cell receptor (beta chain) was sequenced within a study of blood T cell repertoires in COVID-19. Study at large: Sites in the United States, Italy and Spain provided acute and convalescent COVID-19 samples.

Trimming took off 5 bases at V and 5 bases at J, with 12 bases between the two ends. There are 14 residues in the CDR3. Germline V gene sequence: CDR1 SEHNR, CDR2 FQNEAQ (reference sequence). This clone was detected only a few times. Authors' analysis steps: From reference gene primer amplification, estimates of nucleated cell counts were derived. Repertoires were generated with immunoSEQ multiplex PCR, while TCRdb's copy carries only in-frame clones and drops some. V and J calls plus clone size are reproduced from that table; the DNA served to infer D and trimming. The sample includes about 270,000 clones, 75% to 90% of them seen just once.

The chain uses TRBV7-9 and TRBJ2-2; weak D call: TRBD2 (6 bases). The sample taken for sequencing was peripheral blood. This TCR came from a human donor in a cohort sampled during active COVID-19. CDR3 sequence (DNA): TGTGCCAGCAGCCCCGGGACTGTGACCGGGGAGCTGTTTTTT. Protein sequence: CASSPGTVTGELFF. The whole variable domain, remainder taken from reference TRBV7-9 and TRBJ2-2, is DTGVSQNPRHKITKRGQNVTFRCDPISEHNRLYWYRQTLGQGPEFLTYFQNEAQLEKSRLLSDRFSAERPKGSFSTLEIQRTEQGDSAMYLCASSPGTVTGELFFGEGSRLTVL.